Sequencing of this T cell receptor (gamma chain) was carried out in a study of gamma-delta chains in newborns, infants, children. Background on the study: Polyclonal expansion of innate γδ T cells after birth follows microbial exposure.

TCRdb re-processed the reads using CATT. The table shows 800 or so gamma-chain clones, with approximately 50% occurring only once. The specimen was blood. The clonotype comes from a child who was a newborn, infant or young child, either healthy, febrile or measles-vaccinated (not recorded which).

CDR3 sequence: CATWDGREKLF. The CDR3 nucleotides read TGTGCCACCTGGGACGGGCGGGAGAAACTCTTT. V usage is TRGV2 and J usage is TRGJ1 or TRGJ2. Here the J gene came from matching the DNA to germline, since TCRdb omits it. The CDR3 contains 11 residues. Looked up from germline, CDR1 is EGSNGY and CDR2 is YDSYNSKV. Germline trimming cut 0 bases from V and 11 bases from J; bases unmatched to any gene: 4.